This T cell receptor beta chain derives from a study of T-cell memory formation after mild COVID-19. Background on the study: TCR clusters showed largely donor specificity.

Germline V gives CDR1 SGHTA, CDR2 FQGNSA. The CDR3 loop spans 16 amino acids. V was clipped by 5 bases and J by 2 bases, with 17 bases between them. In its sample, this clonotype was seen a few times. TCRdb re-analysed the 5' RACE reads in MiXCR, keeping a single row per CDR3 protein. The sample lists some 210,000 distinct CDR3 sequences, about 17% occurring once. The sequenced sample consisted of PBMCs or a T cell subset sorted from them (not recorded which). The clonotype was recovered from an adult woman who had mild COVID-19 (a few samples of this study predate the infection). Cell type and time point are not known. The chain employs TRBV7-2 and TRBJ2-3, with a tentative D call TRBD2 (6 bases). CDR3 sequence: CASSNRVGGPTDTQYF. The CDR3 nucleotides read TGTGCCAGCAGCAATAGGGTGGGAGGCCCCACAGATACGCAGTATTTT.